The clone carrying this T cell receptor (beta chain) occurred many times. Its antigen is not identified. Genomic DNA extracted from bulk tumor tissue served as template. A total of 450 to 700 ng was used per sample. Several spatially distant biopsies were obtained per primary tumor intraoperatively. Curative surgery was undertaken by patients, who had untreated, newly diagnosed non-small cell lung cancer. This record belongs to a study of immune heterogeneity within non-small cell lung tumors. General observations from the study: In tumor regions, T-cell clonality showed a moderate but significant correlation with local tumor mutational burden (R roughly 0.31). Dominant CDR3 beta clonotypes repeated across a patient's tumor loci, while different loci held unique high-frequency clones.

TCR beta CDR3 was amplified by multiplex PCR using 32 V and 13 J primers. One entry per CDR3 protein, called by TCRdb with MiXCR from the multiplex PCR reads. The data contain fewer than 14,000 distinct CDR3 sequences, roughly 30% of them singletons. This CDR3 region has 13 residues. CDR1 and CDR2 from the germline V gene are SGHAT and FQDESV (reference sequence). V lost 3 bases, J lost 3 bases, and 6 bases lay in between. Sample: lung tumor tissue. The chain employs TRBV11-1 and TRBJ1-5; D unresolved. The sequence was collected from a woman aged 50 to 65 with non-small cell lung cancer. Here the CDR3 DNA reads TGTGCCAGCAGCTTCGGGAACAATCAGCCCCAGCATTTT. Translation gives CASSFGNNQPQHF. The complete variable domain, with remaining parts taken from reference TRBV11-1 and TRBJ1-5, reads EAEVAQSPRYKITEKSQAVAFWCDPISGHATLYWYRQILGQGPELLVQFQDESVVDDSQLPKDRFSAERLKGVDSTLKIQPAELGDSAMYLCASSFGNNQPQHFGDGTRLSIL.